The rows below give T cell receptor beta chains drawn from one sample of a study of beta chain features in type 1 diabetes. This table comes from immunoSEQ multiplex PCR, and its TCRdb copy is limited to in-frame clones, with some not included. The sample has more than 250,000 clones, around 21% seen once. Source material: naive CD4+ T cells from blood. The receptors were sampled from a woman between 40 and 55 years old with type 1 diabetes. CDR3s include the opening cysteine and the closing phenylalanine or tryptophan. The order of the fields is J gene, clone size, V gene, D gene, CDR3 DNA, CDR3 protein. A D gene is named only where the DNA matches it firmly. Rows may omit the clone size; those that give it use once, few, many or a size class.

J: TRBJ2-5; size: NA; V: TRBV9; D: TRBD1; DNA: TGTGCCAGCAGCAACGGACAGGGTGGGGAGACCCAGTACTTC; CDR3: CASSNGQGGETQYF
J: TRBJ2-7; size: few; V: TRBV7-9; D: NA; DNA: TGTGCCAGCAGCTTAACCGGGAAACCAGACGAGCAGTACTTC; CDR3: CASSLTGKPDEQYF
J: TRBJ2-1; size: NA; V: TRBV28; D: TRBD1; DNA: TGTGCCAGCAGTCCTCCCCGACAGGGGTTCTACAATGAGCAGTTCTTC; CDR3: CASSPPRQGFYNEQFF
J: TRBJ2-5; size: NA; V: TRBV30; D: TRBD2; DNA: TGTGCCTGGAACATAGCGGGAGGGGGAGAGACCCAGTACTTC; CDR3: CAWNIAGGGETQYF
J: TRBJ1-1; size: NA; V: TRBV5-1; D: NA; DNA: TGCGCCAGCAGCTTGGAGAGCGCAAACACTGAAGCTTTCTTT; CDR3: CASSLESANTEAFF
J: TRBJ1-2; size: NA; V: TRBV7-9; D: TRBD1; DNA: TGTGCCAGCAGCTGGCAGGGGGCTACAACGGATGGCTACACCTTC; CDR3: CASSWQGATTDGYTF
J: TRBJ2-5; size: few; V: TRBV5-8; D: NA; DNA: TGTGCCAGCTCCTACAGAGGAGGAGGAGAGGAGACCCAGTACTTC; CDR3: CASSYRGGGEETQYF
J: TRBJ2-7; size: NA; V: TRBV5-1; D: TRBD2; DNA: TGCGCCAGCAGCGTCGGGACTAGCGGCGACGAGCAGTACTTC; CDR3: CASSVGTSGDEQYF
J: TRBJ2-5; size: NA; V: TRBV4-3; D: TRBD1; DNA: TGCGCCAGCAGCGCCGAGACCGGCAGGGGGAGAATGGAGACCCAGTACTTC; CDR3: CASSAETGRGRMETQYF
J: TRBJ1-1; size: NA; V: TRBV7-2; D: NA; DNA: TGTGCCAGCAGGCTATCGGGGAACACTGAAGCTTTCTTT; CDR3: CASRLSGNTEAFF
J: TRBJ2-7; size: few; V: TRBV7-9; D: TRBD2; DNA: TGTGCCAGCAGCGCCCCGGGACTAGCGGCCTACGAGCAGTACTTC; CDR3: CASSAPGLAAYEQYF
J: TRBJ1-5; size: NA; V: TRBV30; D: TRBD1; DNA: TGTGCCTGGAGTTCCGGGACAGGGGGATTTCAGCCCCAGCATTTT; CDR3: CAWSSGTGGFQPQHF
J: TRBJ2-1; size: NA; V: TRBV19; D: TRBD2; DNA: TGTGCCAGTAGTGTAGTAGTTCGGGAGGGCCAAAATAACAATGAGCAGTTCTTC; CDR3: CASSVVVREGQNNNEQFF
J: TRBJ1-1; size: few; V: TRBV18; D: NA; DNA: TGTGCCAGCTCACCACGCGAGGGAGTGAGGGAAGCTTTCTTT; CDR3: CASSPREGVREAFF
J: TRBJ2-4; size: NA; V: TRBV18; D: TRBD1; DNA: TGTGCCAGCTCACTCGGACAGGGGGCAGGTCTCGCCAAAAACATTCAGTACTTC; CDR3: CASSLGQGAGLAKNIQYF
J: TRBJ2-7; size: few; V: TRBV9; D: NA; DNA: TGTGCCAGCAGCCCTTTGGTCGGGTCATTCGAGCAGTACTTC; CDR3: CASSPLVGSFEQYF
J: TRBJ1-5; size: few; V: TRBV5-1; D: NA; DNA: TGCGCCAGCAGCCCCCTGGGAGGACAGCCCCAGCATTTT; CDR3: CASSPLGGQPQHF
J: TRBJ2-2; size: NA; V: TRBV28; D: NA; DNA: TGTGCCAGCGGCATAGCGCCCGGGGAGCTGTTTTTT; CDR3: CASGIAPGELFF
J: TRBJ2-7; size: few; V: TRBV7-2; D: NA; DNA: TGTGCCAGCAGCTTACTAGGTTCTTACGAGCAGTACTTC; CDR3: CASSLLGSYEQYF
J: TRBJ2-2; size: NA; V: TRBV4-3; D: TRBD2; DNA: TGCGCCAGCAGCCAAGCGGGGGGGAAGGCCGGGGAGCTGTTTTTT; CDR3: CASSQAGGKAGELFF
J: TRBJ2-1; size: NA; V: TRBV9; D: TRBD2; DNA: TGTGCCAGCAGCGAAGCGGGAGGTTTCTACAATGAGCAGTTCTTC; CDR3: CASSEAGGFYNEQFF
J: TRBJ2-3; size: NA; V: TRBV5-6; D: NA; DNA: TGTGCCAGCAGCGCGGGACAGCCTACGCAGTATTTT; CDR3: CASSAGQPTQYF
J: TRBJ1-5; size: few; V: TRBV4-1; D: NA; DNA: TGCGCCAGCAGCCAAGATGAGAGGGGGGGCCCCAATCAGCCCCAGCATTTT; CDR3: CASSQDERGGPNQPQHF
J: TRBJ2-4; size: few; V: TRBV4-3; D: TRBD1; DNA: TGCGCCAGCAGCCAAGCCACCGCAGGGGGATCGAGAGCCAAAAACATTCAGTACTTC; CDR3: CASSQATAGGSRAKNIQYF
J: TRBJ2-1; size: NA; V: TRBV5-4; D: TRBD2; DNA: TGTGCCAGCAGCTTGGATAGCGGGAGGTACAATGAGCAGTTCTTC; CDR3: CASSLDSGRYNEQFF
J: TRBJ1-4; size: NA; V: TRBV2; D: TRBD1; DNA: TGTGCCAGCAGTTCCCAGGGGGCAACTAATGAAAAACTGTTTTTT; CDR3: CASSSQGATNEKLFF
J: TRBJ1-1; size: NA; V: TRBV9; D: TRBD1; DNA: TGTGCCAGCAGCGTTCAGGGACAGGGGAACCCTTTCTTT; CDR3: CASSVQGQGNPFF
J: TRBJ1-1; size: NA; V: TRBV9; D: NA; DNA: TGTGCCAGCTCCCCGGGATTGAACACTGAAGCTTTCTTT; CDR3: CASSPGLNTEAFF
J: TRBJ1-2; size: NA; V: TRBV18; D: NA; DNA: TGTGCCAGCTCGCCGGGACAACTACTCCCAAATGGCTACACCTTC; CDR3: CASSPGQLLPNGYTF